This T cell receptor beta chain was found in a study of metastatic and nonmetastatic thyroid tumors. None of the patients had undergone any treatment ahead of thyroid surgery. The CDR3 is 14 residues long. The J segment lost 4 bases and the V segment lost 6 bases, leaving 3 bases of the junction unmatched. This clone was counted only a few times. Its antigen remains unknown. The study's findings and limits: Patients with malignant thyroid tumors reportedly had significantly higher TCR beta diversity than those with benign nodules, in blood and tumor.

TCRdb reprocessed the PCR reads using MiXCR. The sample carries roughly 6,900 clones, 27% recorded once. Sequencing was performed on adjacent normal tissue. J is TRBJ2-1 and V is TRBV12-3 or TRBV12-4; 10 bases align to TRBD2. This receptor was identified in a male donor with papillary thyroid cancer or a benign thyroid nodule (not recorded which). Some clones in this sample may be carry-over from other donors' samples. The CDR3 spells CASSTSGVYNEQFF. As DNA, the CDR3 is TGTGCCAGCAGCACTAGCGGGGTTTACAATGAGCAGTTCTTC.